This is a list of T cell receptor beta chains from one sample in a study of OX40 agonist ivuxolimab in advanced cancers. The table came from immunoSEQ multiplex PCR; TCRdb's copy has only in-frame clones and leaves some out. Seen here are tens of thousands of clones, around 91% observed once, and the top ten hold roughly a tenth. The material sequenced was CD4+ or CD8+ T cells sorted from blood, taken in a trial of the OX40 agonist ivuxolimab. The receptor source for this set is an adult with an advanced solid tumor such as melanoma, head and neck, liver or kidney cancer. Both conserved end residues are part of each CDR3. A D gene is named only where the DNA matches it firmly. Clone size is shown for a subset of rows, as once, few, many or a class of expanded clone.

v_gene	d_gene	abundance	j_gene	CDR3nt	CDR3aa
TRBV30	-	-	TRBJ2-5	TGTGCCTGGAGTACAACCTCGGGGGCGAGGGAGACCCAGTACTTC	CAWSTTSGARETQYF
TRBV5-1	-	few	TRBJ2-7	TGCGCCAGCGCCGATGGGGGGCCCCTTGGGGAGCAGTACTTC	CASADGGPLGEQYF
TRBV6-5	-	-	TRBJ2-1	TGTGCCAGCAGTTACTCGATACTTTACAATGAGCAGTTCTTC	CASSYSILYNEQFF
TRBV5-1	TRBD1	-	TRBJ2-1	TGCGCCAGCAGCTTTGAGGGGGCTCCCTACAATGAGCAGTTCTTC	CASSFEGAPYNEQFF
TRBV7-3	-	-	TRBJ2-5	TGTGCCAGCAGCTTCCCGGGTTCGGAGACCCAGTACTTC	CASSFPGSETQYF
TRBV6-5	TRBD2	-	TRBJ2-3	TGTGCCAGCAGTTACTCCCGGGAGGCAGATACGCAGTATTTT	CASSYSREADTQYF
TRBV4-1	TRBD1	-	TRBJ1-4	TGCGCCAGCAGCCAGCTACAGGGGATTAATGAAAAACTGTTTTTT	CASSQLQGINEKLFF
TRBV19	TRBD1	-	TRBJ1-5	TGTGCCACCTACCCGGGACAGGGGGAGATCAATCAGCCCCAGCATTTT	CATYPGQGEINQPQHF
TRBV28	TRBD2	-	TRBJ2-7	TGTGCCAGCAGTTTACGGTGGTGGGCTAGCGGCTACGAGCAGTACTTC	CASSLRWWASGYEQYF
TRBV5-4	-	-	TRBJ1-2	TGTGCCAGCAGCCCCTGGCTACTGGGTTCTAACTATGGCTACACCTTC	CASSPWLLGSNYGYTF
TRBV19	TRBD1	-	TRBJ1-5	TGTGCCAGTAGTATAGGTCGACAGGGGCATCAGCCCCAGCATTTT	CASSIGRQGHQPQHF
TRBV5-6	-	-	TRBJ1-6	TGTGCCAGCAGCCTGGGACGGAATTCACCCCTCCACTTT	CASSLGRNSPLHF
TRBV5-1	TRBD2	-	TRBJ2-3	TGCGCCAGCAGCTCGAATTTAGCGGGAGTGGTAGATACGCAGTATTTT	CASSSNLAGVVDTQYF
TRBV30	-	-	TRBJ2-3	TGTGCCTGGAGTGTAGGGGGGGTTACAGATACGCAGTATTTT	CAWSVGGVTDTQYF
TRBV19	TRBD2	few	TRBJ2-7	TGTGCCAGTAGTATTTCTCGCGGGAGAGGATTCTACGAGCAGTACTTC	CASSISRGRGFYEQYF
TRBV7-3	-	-	TRBJ2-3	TGTGCCAGCAGCTTAACCTCGGTTAGCACAGATACGCAGTATTTT	CASSLTSVSTDTQYF
TRBV5-4	-	-	TRBJ2-1	TGTGCCAGCAGCTTGGCCAATTCGGCGGGAAGGAACAATGAGCAGTTCTTC	CASSLANSAGRNNEQFF
TRBV5-6	TRBD2	-	TRBJ2-7	TGTGCCAGCAGCCGAAGGGGACTAGCGGGAGCCTACGAGCAGTACTTC	CASSRRGLAGAYEQYF
TRBV18	TRBD1	-	TRBJ2-2	TGTGCCAGCTCACCCGGGACAGGGAACACCGGGGAGCTGTTTTTT	CASSPGTGNTGELFF